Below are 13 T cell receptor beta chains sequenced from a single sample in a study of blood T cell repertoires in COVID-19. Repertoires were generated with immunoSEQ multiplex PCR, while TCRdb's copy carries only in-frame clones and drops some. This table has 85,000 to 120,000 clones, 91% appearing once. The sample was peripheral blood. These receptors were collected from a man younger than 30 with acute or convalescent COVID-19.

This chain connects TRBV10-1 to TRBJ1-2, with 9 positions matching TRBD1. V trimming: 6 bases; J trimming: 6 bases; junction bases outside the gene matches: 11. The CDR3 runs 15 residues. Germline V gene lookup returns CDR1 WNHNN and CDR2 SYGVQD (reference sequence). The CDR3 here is CASRAKLDRGDGYTF. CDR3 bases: TGCGCCAGCAGGGCTAAATTGGACAGGGGAGATGGCTACACCTTC.

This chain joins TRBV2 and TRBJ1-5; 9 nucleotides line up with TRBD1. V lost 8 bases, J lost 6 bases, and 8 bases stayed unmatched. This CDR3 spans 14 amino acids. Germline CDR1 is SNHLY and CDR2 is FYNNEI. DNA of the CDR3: TGTGCCAGCGGGGACAGGGCGGTCGGTCAGCCCCAGCATTTT. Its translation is CASGDRAVGQPQHF.

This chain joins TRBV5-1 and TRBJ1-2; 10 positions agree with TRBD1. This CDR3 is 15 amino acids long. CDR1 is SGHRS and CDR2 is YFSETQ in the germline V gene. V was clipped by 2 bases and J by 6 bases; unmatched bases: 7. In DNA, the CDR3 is TGCGCCAGCAGCTTAAGGACAGGGGGATCGGATGGCTACACCTTC. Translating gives CASSLRTGGSDGYTF.

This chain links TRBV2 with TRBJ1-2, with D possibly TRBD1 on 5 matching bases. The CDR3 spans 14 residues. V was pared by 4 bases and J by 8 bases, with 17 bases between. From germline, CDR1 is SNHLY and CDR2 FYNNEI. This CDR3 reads CASSGGSEYRGYTF. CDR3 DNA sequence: TGTGCCAGCAGTGGGGGCTCAGAGTATAGGGGCTACACCTTC.

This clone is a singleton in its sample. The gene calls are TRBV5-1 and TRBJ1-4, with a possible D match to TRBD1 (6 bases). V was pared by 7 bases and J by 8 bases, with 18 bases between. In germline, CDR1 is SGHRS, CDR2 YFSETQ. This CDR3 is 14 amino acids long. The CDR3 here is CASRYRTVEEKLFF. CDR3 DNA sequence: TGCGCCAGCCGCTATCGGACAGTAGAAGAAAAACTGTTTTTT.

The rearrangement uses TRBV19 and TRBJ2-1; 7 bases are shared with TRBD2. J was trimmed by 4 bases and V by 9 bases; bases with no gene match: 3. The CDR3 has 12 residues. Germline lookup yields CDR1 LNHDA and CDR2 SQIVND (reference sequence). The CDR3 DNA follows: TGTGCCAGCCGGGGGGTTTACAATGAGCAGTTCTTC. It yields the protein CASRGVYNEQFF.

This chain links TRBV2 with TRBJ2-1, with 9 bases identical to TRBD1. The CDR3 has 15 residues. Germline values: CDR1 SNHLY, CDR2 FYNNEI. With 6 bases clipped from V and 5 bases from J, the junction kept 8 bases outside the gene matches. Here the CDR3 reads CASSHGTGLNNEQFF. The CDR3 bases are TGTGCCAGCAGCCACGGGACAGGGCTGAACAATGAGCAGTTCTTC.

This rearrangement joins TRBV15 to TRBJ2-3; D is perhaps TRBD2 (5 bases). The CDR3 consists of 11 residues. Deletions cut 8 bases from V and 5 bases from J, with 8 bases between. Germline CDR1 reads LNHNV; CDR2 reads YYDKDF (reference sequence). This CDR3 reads CATEGKDTQYF. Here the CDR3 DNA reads TGTGCCACCGAGGGAAAAGATACGCAGTATTTT.

The chain's CDR3 is CSVETGAGNTIYF. The CDR3 region has the DNA TGCAGCGTTGAAACAGGGGCGGGAAACACCATATATTTT. The chain recombines TRBV29-1 with TRBJ1-3, with TRBD1 identical over 7 bases. V lost 2 bases, J lost 4 bases, and 2 bases stayed unmatched. The CDR3 consists of 13 residues. Germline-derived CDR1 and CDR2 are SQVTM and ANQGSEA.

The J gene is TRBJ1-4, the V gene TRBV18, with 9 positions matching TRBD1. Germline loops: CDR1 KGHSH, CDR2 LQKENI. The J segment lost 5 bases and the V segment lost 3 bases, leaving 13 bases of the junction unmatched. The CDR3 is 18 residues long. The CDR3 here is CASSPSYRGREGNEKLFF. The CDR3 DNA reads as TGTGCCAGCTCACCTTCTTACAGGGGGCGAGAAGGGAATGAAAAACTGTTTTTT.

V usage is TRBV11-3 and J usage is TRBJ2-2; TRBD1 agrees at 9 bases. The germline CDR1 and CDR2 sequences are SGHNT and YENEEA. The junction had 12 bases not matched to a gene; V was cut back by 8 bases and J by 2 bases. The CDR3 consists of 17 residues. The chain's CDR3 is CASCPLTGQGNTGELFF. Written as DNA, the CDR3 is TGTGCCAGCTGCCCATTGACGGGACAGGGAAACACCGGGGAGCTGTTTTTT. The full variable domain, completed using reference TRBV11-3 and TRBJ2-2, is EAGVVQSPRYKIIEKKQPVAFWCNPISGHNTLYWYLQNLGQGPELLIRYENEEAVDDSQLPKDRFSAERLKGVDSTLKIQPAELGDSAVYLCASCPLTGQGNTGELFFGEGSRLTVL.

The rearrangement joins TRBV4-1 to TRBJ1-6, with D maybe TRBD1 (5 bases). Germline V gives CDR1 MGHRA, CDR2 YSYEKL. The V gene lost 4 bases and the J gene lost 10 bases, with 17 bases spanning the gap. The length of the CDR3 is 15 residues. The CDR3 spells CASSPEGLLGSPLHF. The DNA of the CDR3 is TGCGCCAGCAGCCCTGAGGGACTACTTGGGTCACCCCTCCACTTT.

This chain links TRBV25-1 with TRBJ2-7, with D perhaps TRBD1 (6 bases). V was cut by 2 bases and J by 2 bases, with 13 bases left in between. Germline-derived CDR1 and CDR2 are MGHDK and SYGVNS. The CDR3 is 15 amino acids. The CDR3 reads CASSERQDAAYEQYF. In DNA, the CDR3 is TGTGCCAGCAGTGAACGACAGGACGCCGCCTACGAGCAGTACTTC.